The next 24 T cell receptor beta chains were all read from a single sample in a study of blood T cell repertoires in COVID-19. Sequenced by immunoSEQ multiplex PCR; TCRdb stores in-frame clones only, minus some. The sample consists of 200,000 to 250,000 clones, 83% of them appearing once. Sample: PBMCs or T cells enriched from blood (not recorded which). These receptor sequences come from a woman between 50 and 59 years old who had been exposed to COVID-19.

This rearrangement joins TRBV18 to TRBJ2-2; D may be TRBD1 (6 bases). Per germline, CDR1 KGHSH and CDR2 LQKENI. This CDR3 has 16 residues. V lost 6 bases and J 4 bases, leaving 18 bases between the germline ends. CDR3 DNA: TGTGCCAGCTCGCCGAACCACGGACAGATCACCGGGGAGCTGTTTTTT. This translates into CASSPNHGQITGELFF.

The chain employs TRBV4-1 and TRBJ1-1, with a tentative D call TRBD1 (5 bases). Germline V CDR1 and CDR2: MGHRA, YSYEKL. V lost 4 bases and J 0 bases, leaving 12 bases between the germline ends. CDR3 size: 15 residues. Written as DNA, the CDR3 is TGCGCCAGCAGCCGACCCGGACACCTGAACACTGAAGCTTTCTTT. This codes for CASSRPGHLNTEAFF.

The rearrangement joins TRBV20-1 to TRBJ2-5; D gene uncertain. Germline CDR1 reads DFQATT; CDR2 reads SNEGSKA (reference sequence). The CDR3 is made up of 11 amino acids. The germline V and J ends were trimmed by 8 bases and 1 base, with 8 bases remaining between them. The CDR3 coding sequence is TGCAGTCTAATTATCCAAGAGACCCAGTACTTC. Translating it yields CSLIIQETQYF.

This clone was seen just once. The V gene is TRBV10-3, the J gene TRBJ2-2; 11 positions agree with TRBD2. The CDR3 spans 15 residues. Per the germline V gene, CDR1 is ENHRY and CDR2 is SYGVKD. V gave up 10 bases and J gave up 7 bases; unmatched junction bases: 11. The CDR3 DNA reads TGTGCCAGCTCTTTAGCGGGGGGGGACCGCGGGGAGCTGTTTTTT. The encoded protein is CASSLAGGDRGELFF.

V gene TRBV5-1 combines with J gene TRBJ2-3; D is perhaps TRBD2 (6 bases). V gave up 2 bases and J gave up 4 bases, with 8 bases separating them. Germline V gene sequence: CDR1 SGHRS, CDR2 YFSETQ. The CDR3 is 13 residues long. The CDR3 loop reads CASSLAGSDTQYF. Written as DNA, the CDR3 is TGCGCCAGCAGCTTAGCGGGTTCAGATACGCAGTATTTT.

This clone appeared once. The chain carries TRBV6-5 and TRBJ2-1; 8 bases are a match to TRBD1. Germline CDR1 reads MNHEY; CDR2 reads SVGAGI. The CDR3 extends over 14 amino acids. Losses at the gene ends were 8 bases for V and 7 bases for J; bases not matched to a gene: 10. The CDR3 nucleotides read TGTGCCAGCCGAGGGGACAGGTCCTTTAATGAGCAGTTCTTC. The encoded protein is CASRGDRSFNEQFF.

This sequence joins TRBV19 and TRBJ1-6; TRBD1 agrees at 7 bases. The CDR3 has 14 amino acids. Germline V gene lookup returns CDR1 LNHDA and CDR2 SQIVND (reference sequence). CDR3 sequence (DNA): TGTGGGAGGAGACAGGGCTCCTATAATTCACCCCTCCACTTT. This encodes CGRRQGSYNSPLHF.

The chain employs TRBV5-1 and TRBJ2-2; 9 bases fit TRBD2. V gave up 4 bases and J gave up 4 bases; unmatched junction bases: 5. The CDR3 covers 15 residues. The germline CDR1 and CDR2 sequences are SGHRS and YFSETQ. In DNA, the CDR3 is TGCGCCAGCAGCCTGACTAGCGGTATCACCGGGGAGCTGTTTTTT. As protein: CASSLTSGITGELFF.

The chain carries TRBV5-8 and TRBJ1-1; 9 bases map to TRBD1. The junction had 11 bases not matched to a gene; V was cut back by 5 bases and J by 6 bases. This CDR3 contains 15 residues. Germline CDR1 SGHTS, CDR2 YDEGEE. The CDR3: CASSRTGEGGAEAFF. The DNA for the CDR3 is TGTGCCAGCAGTCGGACAGGGGAGGGAGGCGCTGAAGCTTTCTTT.

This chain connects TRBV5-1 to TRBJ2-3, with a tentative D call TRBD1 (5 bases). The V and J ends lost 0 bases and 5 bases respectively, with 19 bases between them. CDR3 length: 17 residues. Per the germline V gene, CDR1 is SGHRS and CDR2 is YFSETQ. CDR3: CASSLGPGRGVEDTQYF. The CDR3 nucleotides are TGCGCCAGCAGCTTGGGGCCAGGGCGTGGAGTTGAAGATACGCAGTATTTT.

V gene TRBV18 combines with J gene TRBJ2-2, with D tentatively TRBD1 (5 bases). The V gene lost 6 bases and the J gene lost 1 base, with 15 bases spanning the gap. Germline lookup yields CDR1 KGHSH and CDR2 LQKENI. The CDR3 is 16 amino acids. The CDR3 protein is CASSPGWGRNTGELFF. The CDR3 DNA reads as TGTGCCAGCTCCCCGGGCTGGGGCCGGAACACCGGGGAGCTGTTTTTT.

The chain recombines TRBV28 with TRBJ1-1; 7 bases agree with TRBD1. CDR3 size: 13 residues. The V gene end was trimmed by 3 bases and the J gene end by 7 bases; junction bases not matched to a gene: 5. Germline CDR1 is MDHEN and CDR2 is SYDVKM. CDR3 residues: CASSFRGQIEAFF. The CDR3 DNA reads TGTGCCAGCAGTTTCCGGGGACAGATTGAAGCTTTCTTT.

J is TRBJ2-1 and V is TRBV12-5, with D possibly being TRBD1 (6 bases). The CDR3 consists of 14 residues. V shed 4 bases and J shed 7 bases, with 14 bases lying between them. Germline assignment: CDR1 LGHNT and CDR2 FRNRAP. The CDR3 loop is CASGSTGRPNEQFF. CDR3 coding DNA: TGTGCTAGTGGTTCCACAGGGCGACCTAATGAGCAGTTCTTC. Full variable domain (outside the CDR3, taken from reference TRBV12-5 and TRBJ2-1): DARVTQTPRHKVTEMGQEVTMRCQPILGHNTVFWYRQTMMQGLELLAYFRNRAPLDDSGMPKDRFSAEMPDATLATLKIQPSEPRDSAVYFCASGSTGRPNEQFFGPGTRLTVL.

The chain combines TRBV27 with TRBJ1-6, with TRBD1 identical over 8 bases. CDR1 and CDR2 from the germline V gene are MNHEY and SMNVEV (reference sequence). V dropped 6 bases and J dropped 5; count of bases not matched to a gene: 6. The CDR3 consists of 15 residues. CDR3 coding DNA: TGTGCCAGCAGACCCGCAGGGGGCGATAATTCACCCCTCCACTTT. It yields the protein CASRPAGGDNSPLHF.

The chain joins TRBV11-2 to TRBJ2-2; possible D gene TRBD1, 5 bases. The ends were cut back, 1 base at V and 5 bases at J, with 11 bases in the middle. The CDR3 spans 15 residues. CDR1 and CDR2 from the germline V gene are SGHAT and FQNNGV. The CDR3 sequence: CASSLGTLVTGELFF. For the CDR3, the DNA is TGTGCCAGCAGCTTAGGGACACTGGTGACCGGGGAGCTGTTTTTT.

The CDR3 loop reads CASSASSGQGAQPQHF. In DNA, the CDR3 is TGTGCCAGTAGTGCCAGCTCGGGACAGGGCGCTCAGCCCCAGCATTTT. The chain links TRBV19 to TRBJ1-5; 9 nucleotides align to TRBD1. Germline CDR1 and CDR2: LNHDA and SQIVND (reference sequence). The CDR3 sequence is 16 residues long. V lost 5 bases, J lost 6 bases, and 11 bases stayed unmatched.

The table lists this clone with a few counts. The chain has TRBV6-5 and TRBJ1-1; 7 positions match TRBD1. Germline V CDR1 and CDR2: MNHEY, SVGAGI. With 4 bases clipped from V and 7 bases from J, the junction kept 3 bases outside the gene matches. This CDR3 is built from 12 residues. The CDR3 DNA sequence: TGTGCCAGCAGTTCCACAGGGGATGAAGCTTTCTTT. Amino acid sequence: CASSSTGDEAFF.

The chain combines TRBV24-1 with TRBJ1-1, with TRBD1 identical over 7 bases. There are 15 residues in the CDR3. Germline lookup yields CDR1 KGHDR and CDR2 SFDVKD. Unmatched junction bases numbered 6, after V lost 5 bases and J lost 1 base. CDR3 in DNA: TGTGCCACCAGTGGGTCCAACAGGGGGAACACTGAAGCTTTCTTT. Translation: CATSGSNRGNTEAFF.

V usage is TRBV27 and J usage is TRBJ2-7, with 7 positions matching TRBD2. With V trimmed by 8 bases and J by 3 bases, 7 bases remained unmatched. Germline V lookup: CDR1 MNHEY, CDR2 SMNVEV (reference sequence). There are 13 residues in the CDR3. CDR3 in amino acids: CASLGPGGYEQYF. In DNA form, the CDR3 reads TGTGCCAGCCTAGGACCGGGAGGCTACGAGCAGTACTTC.

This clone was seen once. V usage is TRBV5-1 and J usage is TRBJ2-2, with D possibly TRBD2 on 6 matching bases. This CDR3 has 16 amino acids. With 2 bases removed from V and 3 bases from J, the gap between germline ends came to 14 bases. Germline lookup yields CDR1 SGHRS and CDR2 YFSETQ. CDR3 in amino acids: CASSLGDGGYTGELFF. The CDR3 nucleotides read TGCGCCAGCAGCTTAGGCGACGGGGGATACACCGGGGAGCTGTTTTTT.

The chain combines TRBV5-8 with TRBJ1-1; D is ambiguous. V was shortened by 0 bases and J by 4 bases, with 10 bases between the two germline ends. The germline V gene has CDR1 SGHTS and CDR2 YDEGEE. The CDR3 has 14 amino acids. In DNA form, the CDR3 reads TGTGCCAGCAGCTTGGAGCGCGGCTCCACTGAAGCTTTCTTT. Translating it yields CASSLERGSTEAFF.

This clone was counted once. In nucleotides, the CDR3 is TGTGCCAGTAAACAGCTTGGAAACACCATATATTTT. It is translated as CASKQLGNTIYF. The genes are TRBV19 and TRBJ1-3; D gene uncertain. The CDR3 totals 12 residues. From germline, CDR1 is LNHDA and CDR2 SQIVND (reference sequence). With 7 bases removed from V and 3 bases from J, the gap between germline ends came to 7 bases.

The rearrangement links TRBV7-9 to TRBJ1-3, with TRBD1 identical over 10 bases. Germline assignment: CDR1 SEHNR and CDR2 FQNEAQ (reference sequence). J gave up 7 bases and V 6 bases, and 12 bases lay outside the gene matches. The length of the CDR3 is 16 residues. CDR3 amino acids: CASRPPGTGVGNTIYF. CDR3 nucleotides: TGTGCCAGCAGACCCCCCGGGACAGGGGTGGGGAACACCATATATTTT.

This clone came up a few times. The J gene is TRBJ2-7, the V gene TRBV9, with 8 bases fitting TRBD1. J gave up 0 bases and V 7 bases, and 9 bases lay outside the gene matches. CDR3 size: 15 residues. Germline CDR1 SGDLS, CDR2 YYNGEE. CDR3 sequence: CASASGQGPSYEQYF. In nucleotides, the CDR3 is TGTGCCAGCGCCTCAGGACAGGGACCCTCCTACGAGCAGTACTTC. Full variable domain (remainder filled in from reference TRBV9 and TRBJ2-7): DSGVTQTPKHLITATGQRVTLRCSPRSGDLSVYWYQQSLDQGLQFLIQYYNGEERAKGNILERFSAQQFPDLHSELNLSSLELGDSALYFCASASGQGPSYEQYFGPGTRLTVT.